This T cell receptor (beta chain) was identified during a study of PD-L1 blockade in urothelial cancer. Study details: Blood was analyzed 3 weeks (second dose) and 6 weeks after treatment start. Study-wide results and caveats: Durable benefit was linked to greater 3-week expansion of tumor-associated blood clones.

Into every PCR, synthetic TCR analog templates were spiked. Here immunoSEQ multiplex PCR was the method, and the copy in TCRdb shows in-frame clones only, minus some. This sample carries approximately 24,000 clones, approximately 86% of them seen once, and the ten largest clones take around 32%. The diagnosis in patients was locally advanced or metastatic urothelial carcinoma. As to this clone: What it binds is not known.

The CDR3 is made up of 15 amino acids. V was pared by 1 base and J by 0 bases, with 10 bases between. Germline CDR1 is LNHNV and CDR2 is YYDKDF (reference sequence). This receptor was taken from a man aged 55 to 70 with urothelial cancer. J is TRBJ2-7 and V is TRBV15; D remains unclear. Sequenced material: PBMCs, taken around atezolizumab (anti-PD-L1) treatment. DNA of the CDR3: TGTGCCACCAGCAGAGGGGCTTCCAGCTCCTACGAGCAGTACTTC. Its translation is CATSRGASSSYEQYF.